This T cell receptor beta chain was recorded in a study of blood T cell repertoires in COVID-19. Across the whole study: Samples representing acute and convalescent COVID-19 were sourced from the United States, Italy and Spain. In each case, the material was cDNA or gDNA derived from T cells, B-cell-depleted T cells, or PBMCs.

In the authors' methods: The authors estimated nucleated cell counts from reference gene primer amplification. Produced via immunoSEQ multiplex PCR; TCRdb's table is partial and in-frame only. V, J and clone size were drawn from that table, and D and trimming were deduced from the DNA. Of approximately 240,000 clones in the sample, 70% to 90% were seen once. The CDR3 extends over 15 amino acids. Germline loops: CDR1 LNHDA, CDR2 SQIVND (reference sequence). The ends were cut back, 0 bases at V and 2 bases at J, with 11 bases in the middle. This TCR was recovered from a woman aged 40 to 50 who had recovered from COVID-19. This sequence joins TRBV19 and TRBJ2-7, with no clear D. Sequenced sample: peripheral blood. CDR3 region: CASSIEMGSTYEQYF. The DNA of the CDR3 is TGTGCCAGTAGTATAGAAATGGGCAGTACCTACGAGCAGTACTTC.